The sequence of this TCR beta chain was determined in a study of beta chain features in type 1 diabetes (dated by TCRdb to between 2018 and 2020). Turning to the overall study: Mean age, gender distribution, total cell number and subset yield did not differ between patients and healthy donors. A total of around 110,000,000 sorted cells were examined across all samples, and a strong correlation was observed between cell number per subset and RNA yield. The study compared TCRB repertoires of sorted circulating CD4+ T cell subsets between recently diagnosed type 1 diabetes patients and matched healthy donors. Naive and central memory subsets were obtained from all 30 or so donors, but regulatory and stem cell-like memory subsets were isolated from only 8 patients and 8 healthy donors. General study outcomes and caveats: At VDJ recombination sites, patients with type 1 diabetes made fewer insertions and deleted more nucleotides, a pattern implying thymic rearrangement abnormalities. Sequencing cDNA rather than genomic DNA could over-represent highly expressing activated cells, although activation and CD3 levels did not differ between groups. Type 1 diabetes patients showed a moderate but significant shortening of TCRB CDR3 length in all four CD4+ subsets. Naive, central memory and regulatory TCRB repertoires appeared to be more similar among patients than among healthy donors. Only small numbers of individuals were included in the HLA sub-analyses, which left unresolved whether HLA type had any influence on TCRB rearrangement. PCR may preferentially amplify shorter templates, but because patient and control samples were amplified and corrected together, any resulting skew would affect both groups equally.

The High Capacity cDNA Reverse Transcription Kit was used to reverse transcribe all of the isolated RNA, meaning that expressed TCRB transcripts were what got sequenced. Naive, central memory and regulatory T cell samples underwent deep immunoSEQ sequencing, averaging about 3.57 million total reads per sample. Sorted cells were lysed in RLT buffer and RNA was extracted with DNase-treated RNeasy Micro or Mini kits, depending on cell number. Each cell subset was processed separately to prevent cross-contamination, with patient and healthy donor samples processed together. The immunoSEQ multiplex PCR was used to amplify TCRB sequences from cDNA, generating 87-bp fragments that spanned the CDR3 region. Sequencing of the amplicons was done on the Illumina HiSeq platform. Concerning the study's data processing: Synthetic template baselines were used to correct PCR bias computationally, reads within Hamming distance 2 were collapsed together, and singletons that could not be merged were discarded. Reads were aligned against IMGT so that V, D and J genes, CDR3 length and insertions or deletions at six rearrangement sites could be assigned. Within each subset, clonotype counts were normalized to the number of sorted cells before true diversity and Gini coefficients were calculated with the tcR R package. Repertoire sharing was quantified using the overlap coefficient calculated on TCRB nucleotide sequences. As a proxy for the pre-selection repertoire, out-of-frame TCRB sequences from naive cells were analyzed. This is the immuneACCESS table as TCRdb keeps it, with only in-frame sequences that have V and J called. A part of the clones is gone; compared with another copy, unresolved V genes explain less than half, and the rest is unexplained. D and trimming come from the DNA, and the V and J calls and clone size come from that table. This sample holds some 290,000 clones; around 24% were observed only once. The leading ten clones occupy about 0.011% of the sample.

As regards this clone: The antigen it recognizes is unknown. The input lacks base qualities; no much larger clone sits a single base away.

V loses 2 bases, J loses 10 bases, and the germline ends lie 8 bases apart. Looking up the germline V gene (reference sequence) yields CDR1 SEHNR and CDR2 FQNEAQ. Measured from the cysteine to the phenylalanine, the CDR3 is 11 residues long. Kept here is only the CDR3 DNA, which spans 33 bases and is read in frame from base 1. From each donor, a single peripheral blood sample of around 120 mL on average was drawn into heparinised tubes. Using a panel that included CD45RO, CCR7, CD25, CD127, CD95 and CD27, naive, central memory, regulatory and stem cell-like memory CD4+ T cells were sorted on a BD FACSAria II. A purity above 98% was achieved for all sorted populations. PBMCs were separated immediately by Lymphoprep density gradient centrifugation and were stained directly, without being cultured. So that batch effects would be minimized, each experiment stained and sorted samples in pairs, pairing one healthy donor with one patient.

This sequence uses TRBV7-9 and TRBJ1-1; matching of 6 bases hints at TRBD1 as the D gene. The sequenced sample consisted of naive CD4+ T cells from blood. The sample's cell subset or site, from its label and the paper: true naive CD4+ T cells. This TCR derives from a woman younger than 45 with type 1 diabetes. The bases read TGTGCCAGCAGCTTACGCAGGGGAGCTTTCTTT. Its product reads: CASSLRRGAFF.